This TCR beta chain derives from a study of long-term antiretroviral therapy in people with HIV. Every donor had one or more pre-ART and two or more post-ART PBMC samples. V was pared by 6 bases and J by 5 bases, with 14 bases of the junction left unmatched. In germline, CDR1 is MDHEN, CDR2 SYDVKM. This CDR3 contains 18 residues. The run of the v3.0 immunoSEQ assay was at survey level. Only in-frame clones appear in the TCRdb table, and some are missing; sequencing was by immunoSEQ multiplex PCR. Of fewer than 25,000 clones listed, 85% to 95% are singletons. The TCR sequence derives from a woman in her fifties or sixties with HIV. The sample in question was unsorted PBMCs, obtained about 4.7 years after starting antiretroviral therapy. The chain joins TRBV28 to TRBJ2-5; 14 nucleotides align to TRBD2. CDR3 loop: CASRVPGTSGSLVETQYF. For the CDR3, the DNA is TGTGCCAGCAGGGTACCCGGGACTAGCGGGAGCTTAGTGGAGACCCAGTACTTC.